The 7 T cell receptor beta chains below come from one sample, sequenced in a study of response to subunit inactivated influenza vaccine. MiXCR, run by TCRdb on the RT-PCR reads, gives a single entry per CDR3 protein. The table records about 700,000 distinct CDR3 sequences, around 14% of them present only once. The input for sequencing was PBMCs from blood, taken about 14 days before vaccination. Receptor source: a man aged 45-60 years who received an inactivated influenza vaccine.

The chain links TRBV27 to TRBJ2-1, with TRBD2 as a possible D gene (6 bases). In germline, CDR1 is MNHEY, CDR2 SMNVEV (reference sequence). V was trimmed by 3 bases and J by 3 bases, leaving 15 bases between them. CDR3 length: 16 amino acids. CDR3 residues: CASSFKGGILYNEQFF. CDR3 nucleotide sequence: TGTGCCAGCAGTTTCAAAGGCGGGATCCTCTACAATGAGCAGTTCTTC.

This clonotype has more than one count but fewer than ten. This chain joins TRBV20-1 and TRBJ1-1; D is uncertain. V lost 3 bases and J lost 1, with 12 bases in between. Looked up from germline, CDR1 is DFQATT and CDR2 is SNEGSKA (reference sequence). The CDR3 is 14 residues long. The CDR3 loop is CSARPITENTEAFF. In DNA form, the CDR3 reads TGCAGTGCTAGGCCAATTACAGAGAACACTGAAGCTTTCTTT.

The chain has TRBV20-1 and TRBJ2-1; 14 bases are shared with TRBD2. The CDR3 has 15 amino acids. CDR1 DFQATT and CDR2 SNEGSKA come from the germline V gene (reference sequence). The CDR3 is CRGAGTSGSRNEQFF. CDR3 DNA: TGCAGAGGCGCGGGGACTAGCGGGAGTCGGAATGAGCAGTTCTTC.

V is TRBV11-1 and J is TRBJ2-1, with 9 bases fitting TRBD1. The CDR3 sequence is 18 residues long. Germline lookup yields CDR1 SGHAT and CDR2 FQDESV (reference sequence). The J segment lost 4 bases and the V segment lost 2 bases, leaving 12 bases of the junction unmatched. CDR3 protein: CASSLKYWGDRAYNEQFF. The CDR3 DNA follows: TGTGCCAGCAGCTTAAAGTATTGGGGGGACAGGGCATACAATGAGCAGTTCTTC.

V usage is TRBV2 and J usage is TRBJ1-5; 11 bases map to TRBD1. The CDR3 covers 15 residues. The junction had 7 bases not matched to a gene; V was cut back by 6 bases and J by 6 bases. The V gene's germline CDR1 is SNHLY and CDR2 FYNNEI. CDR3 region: CASSAGTGGAQPQHF. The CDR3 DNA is TGTGCCAGCAGCGCCGGGACAGGGGGTGCTCAGCCCCAGCATTTT. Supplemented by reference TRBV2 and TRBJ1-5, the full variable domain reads EPEVTQTPSHQVTQMGQEVILRCVPISNHLYFYWYRQILGQKVEFLVSFYNNEISEKSEIFDDQFSVERPDGSNFTLKIRSTKLEDSAMYFCASSAGTGGAQPQHFGDGTRLSIL.

The CDR3 loop reads CASSPGLGTTYEQYF. The CDR3 nucleotides read TGTGCCAGCAGTCCCGGACTGGGGACAACCTACGAGCAGTACTTC. The rearrangement links TRBV6-2 or TRBV6-3 to TRBJ2-7; maybe TRBD1 (6 bases). The CDR3 covers 15 residues. Germline loops: CDR1 MNHEY, CDR2 SVGEGT. V was pared by 5 bases and J by 2 bases, with 16 bases between.

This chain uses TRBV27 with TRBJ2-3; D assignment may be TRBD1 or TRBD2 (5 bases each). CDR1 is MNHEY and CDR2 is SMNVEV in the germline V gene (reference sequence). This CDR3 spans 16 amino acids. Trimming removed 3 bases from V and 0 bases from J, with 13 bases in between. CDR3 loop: CASSFPGTKSTDTQYF. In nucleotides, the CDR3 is TGTGCCAGCAGTTTCCCTGGGACCAAAAGCACAGATACGCAGTATTTT.